This T cell receptor beta chain was identified in a study of CD8 T cells in ankylosing spondylitis. Findings of the study overall: Seemingly characteristic of ankylosing spondylitis blood was a TCR beta motif consisting of several highly homologous variants.

The germline gives CDR1 SEHNR, CDR2 FQNEAQ (reference sequence). This CDR3 region has 15 residues. With 3 bases clipped from V and 6 bases from J, the junction kept 7 bases outside the gene matches. Each TCR beta library was made by quantitative 5'-RACE that incorporated molecular barcodes. TCRdb re-called the 5' RACE reads with MiXCR, one entry per CDR3 protein. The sample includes hundreds of thousands of distinct CDR3 sequences, 10% to 15% of them seen just once. Ten or more counts support this clonotype. Its antigen is unidentified. Sequenced material: blood, either unsorted or a sorted T cell fraction (not recorded which). The chain recombines TRBV7-9 with TRBJ2-1, with 8 nucleotides matching TRBD2. The clonotype was recovered from a male donor with ankylosing spondylitis. CDR3 nucleotides: TGTGCCAGCAGCTTGGAGGGGACTAGTGGCAATGAGCAGTTCTTC. Translated: CASSLEGTSGNEQFF.